Below, one T cell receptor (beta chain) is given with its context. The sample belongs to a study of blood T cell repertoires in COVID-19. For the study at large: The United States, Italy and Spain supplied acute and convalescent COVID-19 samples.

The repertoire was sequenced with immunoSEQ multiplex PCR; TCRdb's copy has only in-frame clones and lacks some. The sample shows approximately 190,000 clones, 84% of them seen only once. Between the trimmed V and J ends, which lost 4 bases and 8 bases, there was a span of 13 bases. This CDR3 is 13 amino acids long. Germline V lookup: CDR1 SGHRS, CDR2 YFSETQ. The clonotype originates from a woman in her seventies with active or convalescent COVID-19. Sequencing was carried out using peripheral blood. This chain links TRBV5-1 with TRBJ2-1, with D possibly being TRBD2 (6 bases). CDR3 protein: CASSPTSLHEQFF. CDR3 in DNA: TGCGCCAGCAGCCCGACTAGTTTGCATGAGCAGTTCTTC.